This T cell receptor beta chain was captured by sequencing in a study of T cells in Graves' hyperthyroidism and ophthalmopathy. Overall study results and limits: Most thyroid clonotypes with frequency above 0.001 were detected in blood.

Points on this clonotype: Its matching antigen is unknown.

RNA transcripts provided the source from which TCR beta CDR3 regions were amplified. First-round RT-PCR with HTBI primers amplified the TCR CDR3 region. Each CDR3 protein gets one entry after TCRdb re-called the multiplex PCR reads with MiXCR. The table lists almost 50,000 distinct CDR3 sequences, roughly 51% of them singletons. The CDR3 consists of 15 residues. Trimming cost V 3 bases and J 4 bases, with 15 bases left between them. Sample: peripheral blood or thyroid tissue (not recorded which). The sequence was obtained from a man between 18 and 35 years old with Graves' hyperthyroidism. The rearrangement uses TRBV12-3 or TRBV12-4 and TRBJ1-2; D is undetermined. The DNA of the CDR3 is TGTGCCAGCAGTTTCGGGCTTGGCCGGAGCTATGGCTACACCTTC. Protein product: CASSFGLGRSYGYTF.